The clone carrying this T cell receptor (beta chain) has just one count. There were no recent acute infections or vaccinations among the donors, who were healthy HIV-negative adults. The sample originates from a study of shared clonotypes between healthy human individuals. Using immunoSEQ multiplex PCR, the repertoire was profiled, and TCRdb retains in-frame clones only, with some absent. The sample carries about 1.1 million clones, around 78% recorded once. This CDR3 contains 14 residues. The V end was cut by 8 bases, the J end by 7 bases, with 21 bases between. Germline CDR1 is MNHEY and CDR2 is SMNVEV (reference sequence).

The sequence derives from a man aged 18 to 30 in good health. Some clones in this sample may be carry-over from other donors' samples. V gene TRBV27 combines with J gene TRBJ2-7; no definite D call. Input material: memory CD4+ T cells from PBMCs. Subset indicated: CD45RA-negative fraction. DNA of the CDR3: TGTGCCAGCCTCATCTCCCCGAAGACTGGGGAGCAGTACTTC. This gives the protein CASLISPKTGEQYF.